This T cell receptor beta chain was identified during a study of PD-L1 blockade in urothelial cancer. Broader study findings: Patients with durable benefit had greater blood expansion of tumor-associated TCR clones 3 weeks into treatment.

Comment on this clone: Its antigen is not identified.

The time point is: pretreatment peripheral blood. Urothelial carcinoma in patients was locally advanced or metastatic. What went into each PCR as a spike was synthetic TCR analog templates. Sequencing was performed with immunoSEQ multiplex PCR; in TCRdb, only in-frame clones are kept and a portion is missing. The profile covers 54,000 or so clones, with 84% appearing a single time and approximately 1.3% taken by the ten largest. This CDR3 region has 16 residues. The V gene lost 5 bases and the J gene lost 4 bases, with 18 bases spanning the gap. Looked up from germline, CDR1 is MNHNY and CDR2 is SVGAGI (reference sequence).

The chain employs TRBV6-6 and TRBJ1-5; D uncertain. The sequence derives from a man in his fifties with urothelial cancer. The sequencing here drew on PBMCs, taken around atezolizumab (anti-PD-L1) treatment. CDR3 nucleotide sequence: TGTGCCAGCAGTCCCCATGTGGACTCAGAAAATCAGCCCCAGCATTTT. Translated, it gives CASSPHVDSENQPQHF.